The clone carrying this TCR beta chain has a handful of counts. The entry originates in a study of beta chain features in type 1 diabetes. The ends were cut back, 2 bases at V and 0 bases at J, with 7 bases in the middle. The V gene's germline CDR1 is SEHNR and CDR2 FQNEAQ (reference sequence). This CDR3 comprises 15 residues. Expressed TCRB transcripts were sequenced because the isolated RNA had all been reverse transcribed beforehand. TCRdb's copy holds only in-frame clones and misses some; the assay was immunoSEQ multiplex PCR. The sample has hundreds of thousands of clones; over 25% are singletons.

The chain links TRBV7-9 to TRBJ1-4, with TRBD1 as a possible D gene (5 bases). The sequenced sample consisted of naive CD4+ T cells from blood. The receptor was derived from a man between 18 and 35 years old in good health. The CDR3 is CASSLWGTTNEKLFF. CDR3 DNA sequence: TGTGCCAGCAGCTTATGGGGGACAACTAATGAAAAACTGTTTTTT.